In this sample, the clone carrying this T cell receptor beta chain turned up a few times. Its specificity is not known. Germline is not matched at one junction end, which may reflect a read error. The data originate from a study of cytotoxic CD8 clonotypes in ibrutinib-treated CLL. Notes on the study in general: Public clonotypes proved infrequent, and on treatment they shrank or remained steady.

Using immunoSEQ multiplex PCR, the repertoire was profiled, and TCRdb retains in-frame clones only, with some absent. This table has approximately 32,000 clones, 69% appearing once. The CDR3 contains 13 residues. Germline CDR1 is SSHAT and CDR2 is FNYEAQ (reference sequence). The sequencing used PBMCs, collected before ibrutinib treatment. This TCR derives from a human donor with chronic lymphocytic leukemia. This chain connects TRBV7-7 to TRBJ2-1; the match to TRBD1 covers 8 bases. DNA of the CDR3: TGTGCTAGCAGCGGACAGGGTATGGGTGAGCAGTTCTTC. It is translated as CASSGQGMGEQFF.